The 17 T cell receptor beta chains presented below share a single source sample, sequenced in a study of shared clonotypes between healthy human individuals. Method: immunoSEQ multiplex PCR; TCRdb's copy keeps in-frame clones and lacks some. The sample shows about 2 million clones, 90% to 95% of them seen only once. Sequenced material: naive CD4+ T cells sorted from blood. This sample's subset: CD45RA+ positively selected. These receptors all stem from a man aged 18-30 years in good health.

The rearrangement joins TRBV30 to TRBJ2-4; 8 bases map to TRBD1. The germline gives CDR1 GTSNPN, CDR2 SVGIG (reference sequence). Germline trimming cut 0 bases from V and 9 bases from J; bases unmatched to any gene: 4. The CDR3 totals 13 residues. CDR3 sequence: CAWSVTGGSIQYF. The DNA for the CDR3 is TGTGCCTGGAGTGTTACAGGGGGATCCATTCAGTACTTC.

The gene calls are TRBV2 and TRBJ1-1; TRBD1 might be the D (5 bases). Germline V gives CDR1 SNHLY, CDR2 FYNNEI. Trimming took 5 bases from V and 4 from J, leaving 17 bases between them. The CDR3 length is 15 residues. The CDR3 loop reads CASSPTLGGGTEAFF. In DNA form, the CDR3 reads TGTGCCAGCAGTCCTACCCTGGGGGGTGGCACTGAAGCTTTCTTT.

In this sample, this clone turned up once. Here the CDR3 reads CASSSVAGNIEETQYF. DNA for the CDR3: TGTGCCAGCAGCTCAGTAGCAGGGAATATTGAAGAGACCCAGTACTTC. The chain employs TRBV5-4 and TRBJ2-5, with a possible D match to TRBD1 (5 bases). The CDR3 extends over 16 amino acids. Germline-derived CDR1 and CDR2 are SGHNT and YYREEE (reference sequence). Deletions cut 3 bases from V and 3 bases from J, with 18 bases between.

The genes are TRBV7-2 and TRBJ2-5; D is possibly TRBD1 (6 bases). CDR1 SGHTA and CDR2 FQGNSA come from the germline V gene. V gave up 5 bases and J gave up 4 bases, with 11 bases separating them. This CDR3 contains 13 residues. DNA for the CDR3: TGTGCCAGCAGCGCGTGGGGGCCAGAGACCCAGTACTTC. This sequence encodes CASSAWGPETQYF. The full variable domain, in which reference TRBV7-2 and TRBJ2-5 provide the parts outside the CDR3, is GAGVSQSPSNKVTEKGKDVELRCDPISGHTALYWYRQSLGQGLEFLIYFQGNSAPDKSGLPSDRFSAERTGGSVSTLTIQRTQQEDSAVYLCASSAWGPETQYFGPGTRLLVL.

The chain combines TRBV6-1 with TRBJ2-7; D perhaps matches TRBD2 (5 bases). The CDR3 sequence is 11 residues long. The V gene's germline CDR1 is MNHNS and CDR2 SASEGT. Trimming removed 7 bases at V and 3 bases at J, with 7 bases between. CDR3 amino acids: CASTAGYEQYF. CDR3 DNA: TGTGCCAGCACTGCGGGCTACGAGCAGTACTTC.

The J gene is TRBJ2-5, the V gene TRBV21-1; TRBD1, as called in the table, went unchecked against the DNA. TRBV21-1 is flagged as a pseudogene. The CDR3 spans 17 residues. CDR3 residues: CASSNGDRGRASETQYF. The CDR3 bases are TGTGCCAGCAGCAATGGGGACAGGGGACGCGCATCGGAGACCCAGTACTTC.

The gene calls are TRBV7-8 and TRBJ2-7; possible D gene TRBD1, 6 bases. The length of the CDR3 is 13 residues. V was pared by 2 bases and J by 5 bases, with 10 bases between. The germline gives CDR1 SGHVS, CDR2 FQNEAQ. In nucleotides, the CDR3 is TGTGCCAGCAGCTTACGAGGGGGTAACGAGCAGTACTTC. Translated, it gives CASSLRGGNEQYF.

The genes are TRBV11-2 and TRBJ1-2; TRBD1 aligns across 8 bases. The CDR3 consists of 14 residues. Per the germline V gene, CDR1 is SGHAT and CDR2 is FQNNGV. V trimming: 5 bases; J trimming: 2 bases; junction bases outside the gene matches: 4. CDR3 residues: CASSASGGNYGYTF. CDR3 bases: TGTGCCAGCAGCGCGTCAGGGGGCAACTATGGCTACACCTTC. Full variable domain (outside the CDR3, taken from reference TRBV11-2 and TRBJ1-2): EAGVAQSPRYKIIEKRQSVAFWCNPISGHATLYWYQQILGQGPKLLIQFQNNGVVDDSQLPKDRFSAERLKGVDSTLKIQPAKLEDSAVYLCASSASGGNYGYTFGSGTRLTVV.

The chain combines TRBV19 with TRBJ2-2; D remains unclear. The germline V gene encodes CDR1 LNHDA and CDR2 SQIVND (reference sequence). The CDR3 runs to 12 residues. The germline V and J ends were trimmed by 5 bases and 6 bases, with 7 bases remaining between them. DNA of the CDR3: TGTGCCAGTAGTGAGCAAGCCGGGGAGCTGTTTTTT. Protein: CASSEQAGELFF.

The genes are TRBV2 and TRBJ2-2; 9 bases are a match to TRBD1. J gave up 4 bases and V 3 bases, and 12 bases lay outside the gene matches. Germline V lookup: CDR1 SNHLY, CDR2 FYNNEI. This CDR3 region has 18 residues. As DNA, the CDR3 is TGTGCCAGCAGTGAGACGCGTCGGGGACAGGGTGGCACCGGGGAGCTGTTTTTT. Translating gives CASSETRRGQGGTGELFF.

The chain carries TRBV6-5 and TRBJ2-5, with 11 bases identical to TRBD1. The V and J ends lost 0 bases and 4 bases, in that order; junction bases with no gene match: 1. The CDR3 covers 15 residues. CDR1 is MNHEY and CDR2 is SVGAGI in the germline V gene. CDR3 loop: CASSYSGTGGETQYF. The CDR3 DNA reads as TGTGCCAGCAGTTACTCCGGGACAGGGGGAGAGACCCAGTACTTC.

In nucleotides, the CDR3 is TGTGCCAGCGACCCAGGGTTTTCGACTGAAGCTTTCTTT. Amino acids: CASDPGFSTEAFF. V is TRBV2 and J is TRBJ1-1, with D maybe TRBD1 (5 bases). V was trimmed by 8 bases and J by 5 bases, leaving 15 bases between them. The CDR3 length is 13 residues. CDR1 SNHLY and CDR2 FYNNEI come from the germline V gene.

The J gene is TRBJ2-5, the V gene TRBV9; 10 bases line up with TRBD2. The V gene end was trimmed by 3 bases and the J gene end by 5 bases; junction bases not matched to a gene: 7. Germline V gives CDR1 SGDLS, CDR2 YYNGEE. This CDR3 region has 15 residues. CDR3 sequence: CASSALAGDGETQYF. In DNA, the CDR3 is TGTGCCAGCAGCGCCCTAGCGGGAGATGGCGAGACCCAGTACTTC.

This chain uses TRBV2 with TRBJ1-4; 7 bases map to TRBD1. Germline CDR1 SNHLY, CDR2 FYNNEI. Trimming cost V 4 bases and J 8 bases; bases outside gene matches: 4. This CDR3 comprises 13 residues. The CDR3 sequence is CASSVDRWEKLFF. The CDR3 coding sequence is TGTGCCAGCAGTGTGGACAGGTGGGAAAAACTGTTTTTT.

Comments on this clone: A far larger clone is one base from this, pointing to a likely read error. The same CDR3 can be traced to other DNA sequences in this sample. CDR3 sequence (DNA): TGTGCTAGGGGGAGGGACACTGAAGCTTTCTTT. Its translation is CARGRDTEAFF. The chain links TRBV30 to TRBJ1-1; a weak D match, TRBD1 (6 bases). In germline, CDR1 is GTSNPN, CDR2 SVGIG (reference sequence). This CDR3 has 11 amino acids.

This clone appeared once. CDR3 in amino acids: CASSLAGGNTDTQYF. CDR3 coding DNA: TGTGCCAGCAGTTTAGCGGGGGGTAACACAGATACGCAGTATTTT. The rearrangement links TRBV28 to TRBJ2-3; 8 nucleotides match TRBD2. With V trimmed by 2 bases and J by 2 bases, 3 bases remained unmatched. Germline V gene sequence: CDR1 MDHEN, CDR2 SYDVKM. This CDR3 is 15 amino acids long.

This sequence joins TRBV28 and TRBJ1-1; a possible D gene is TRBD1 (5 bases). V lost 4 bases to trimming and J lost 4 bases, with 16 bases between them. Germline V gene sequence: CDR1 MDHEN, CDR2 SYDVKM. The CDR3 length is 15 residues. The CDR3 here is CASSSRPSGGTEAFF. The CDR3 region has the DNA TGTGCCAGCAGTTCGCGACCGTCTGGGGGCACTGAAGCTTTCTTT.